Listed below are T cell receptor beta chains from one sample, sequenced in a study of blood T cell repertoires in COVID-19. Profiling relied on immunoSEQ multiplex PCR, and the TCRdb table lists in-frame clones only, not all of them. The data hold around 300,000 clones, with 75% to 90% observed a single time. Sequencing input: PBMCs or T cells enriched from blood (not recorded which). These receptors came from a young woman who had recovered from COVID-19. Each CDR3 is given with its conserved first and last residue. Fields, in order: V gene, D gene, J gene, CDR3 DNA, CDR3 protein. The D gene is left open where the match is weak.

TRBV10-3	NA	TRBJ2-3	TGTGCCATCAGTGAGGGTAGTTTCACGGATACGCAGTATTTT	CAISEGSFTDTQYF
TRBV19	TRBD1	TRBJ1-5	TGTGCCAGTAGTCCGGGGACAGGGGAGGCCATGCCCCAGCATTTT	CASSPGTGEAMPQHF
TRBV29-1	NA	TRBJ2-1	TGCAGCGTTGAAGATCACGACGGGGGCTCCTACAATGAGCAGTTCTTC	CSVEDHDGGSYNEQFF
TRBV5-1	TRBD2	TRBJ2-1	TGCGCCAGCAGCTCAGATAGCGGGGGCTACAATGAGCAGTTCTTC	CASSSDSGGYNEQFF
TRBV5-1	NA	TRBJ2-1	TGCGCCAGCAGATCTGAAGGGGGTGAGCAGTTCTTC	CASRSEGGEQFF
TRBV6-5	NA	TRBJ1-2	TGTGCCAGCAGTTCCTTCTCGGGGGGCGCGAGTGGCTACACCTTC	CASSSFSGGASGYTF
TRBV4-2	NA	TRBJ1-2	TGTGCCAGCAGCCATGCCTCGCGGGATGGCTACACCTTC	CASSHASRDGYTF
TRBV3-1/TRBV3-2	TRBD2	TRBJ2-7	TGTGCCAGCAGCCAAGATCCCCAGCGGGGAGTTTACGAGCAGTACTTC	CASSQDPQRGVYEQYF
TRBV9	TRBD1	TRBJ1-1	TGTGCCAGCAGCCGGACAGGCCACATAAACACTGAAGCTTTCTTT	CASSRTGHINTEAFF
TRBV10-3	NA	TRBJ2-3	TGTGCCATCAGAGCGGACACAGATACGCAGTATTTT	CAIRADTDTQYF
TRBV5-1	NA	TRBJ1-2	TGCGCCAGCAGCTTGCCTGGGGCCTATGGCTACACCTTC	CASSLPGAYGYTF